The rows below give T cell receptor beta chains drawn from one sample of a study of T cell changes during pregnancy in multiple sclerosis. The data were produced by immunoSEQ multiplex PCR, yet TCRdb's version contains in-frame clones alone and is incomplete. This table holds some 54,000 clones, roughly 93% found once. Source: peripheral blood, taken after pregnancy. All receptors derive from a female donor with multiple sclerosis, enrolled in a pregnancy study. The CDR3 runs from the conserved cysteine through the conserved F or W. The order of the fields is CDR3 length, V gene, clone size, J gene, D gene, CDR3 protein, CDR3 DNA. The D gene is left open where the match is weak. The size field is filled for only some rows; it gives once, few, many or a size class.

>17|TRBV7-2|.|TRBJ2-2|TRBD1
CASKGQGPAEGAGELFF
TGTGCCAGCAAGGGACAGGGGCCGGCCGAGGGGGCCGGGGAGCTGTTTTTT
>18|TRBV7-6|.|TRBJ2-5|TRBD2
CASSLSPPGGGASETQYF
TGTGCCAGCAGCTTATCACCTCCCGGGGGGGGCGCGTCGGAGACCCAGTACTTC
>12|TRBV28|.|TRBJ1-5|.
CASRSGNQPQHF
TGTGCCAGCAGGAGCGGCAATCAGCCCCAGCATTTT
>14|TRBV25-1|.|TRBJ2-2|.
CASSGGHPTGELFF
TGTGCCAGCAGTGGGGGACATCCTACCGGGGAGCTGTTTTTT
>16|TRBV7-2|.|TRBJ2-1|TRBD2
CASSSSGTSGRNEQFF
TGTGCCAGCAGCTCGAGTGGGACTAGCGGGAGAAATGAGCAGTTCTTC
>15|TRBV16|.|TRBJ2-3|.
CASSPLGTSTDTQYF
TGTGCCAGCAGCCCACTGGGGACTAGCACAGATACGCAGTATTTT
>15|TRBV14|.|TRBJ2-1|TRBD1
CASSLPGTAYNEQFF
TGTGCCAGCAGCCTTCCCGGGACAGCTTACAATGAGCAGTTCTTC
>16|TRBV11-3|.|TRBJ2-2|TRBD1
CASSLVVTGDSGELFF
TGTGCCAGCAGCTTAGTCGTGACAGGGGATTCCGGGGAGCTGTTTTTT
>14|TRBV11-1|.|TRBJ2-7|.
CASSLGQGNYEQYF
TGTGCCAGCAGCTTAGGGCAGGGGAACTACGAGCAGTACTTC
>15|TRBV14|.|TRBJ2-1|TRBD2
CASSRTLAGGDEQFF
TGTGCCAGCAGCCGCACCCTAGCGGGAGGGGATGAGCAGTTCTTC
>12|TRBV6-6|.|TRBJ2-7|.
CASSKDSYEQYF
TGTGCCAGCAGCAAGGACAGCTACGAGCAGTACTTC
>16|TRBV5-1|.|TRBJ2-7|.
CASSGGLRPSSYEQYF
TGCGCCAGCAGCGGAGGGTTAAGGCCCAGCTCCTACGAGCAGTACTTC
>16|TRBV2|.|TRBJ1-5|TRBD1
CASNPSRGASNQPQHF
TGTGCCAGCAACCCCAGCAGGGGGGCGAGCAATCAGCCCCAGCATTTT
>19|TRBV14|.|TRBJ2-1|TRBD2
CASSQERILAGPPDNEQFF
TGTGCCAGCAGCCAAGAGCGGATTCTAGCGGGCCCCCCCGACAATGAGCAGTTCTTC
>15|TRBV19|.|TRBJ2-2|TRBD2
CASRGLAGDVGELFF
TGTGCCAGTAGGGGACTAGCGGGAGACGTCGGGGAGCTGTTTTTT
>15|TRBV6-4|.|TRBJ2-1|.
CASSGDGSSYNEQFF
TGTGCCAGCTCTGGAGACGGAAGCTCCTACAATGAGCAGTTCTTC
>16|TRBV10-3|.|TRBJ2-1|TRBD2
CAISEGLAKSYNEQFF
TGTGCCATCAGTGAGGGACTAGCGAAGTCCTACAATGAGCAGTTCTTC
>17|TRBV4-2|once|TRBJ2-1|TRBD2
CASSQDRGTSGYNEQFF
TGTGCCAGCAGCCAAGATCGAGGGACTAGCGGTTACAATGAGCAGTTCTTC
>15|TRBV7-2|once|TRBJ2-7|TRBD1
CASSRQGESSYEQYF
TGTGCCAGCAGCCGTCAGGGGGAAAGCTCCTACGAGCAGTACTTC
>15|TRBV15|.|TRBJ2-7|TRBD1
CATSLGDRGNYEQYF
TGTGCCACCAGCCTAGGGGACAGGGGAAACTACGAGCAGTACTTC
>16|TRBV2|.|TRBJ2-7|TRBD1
CASTFPRQGNSYEQYF
TGTGCCAGCACGTTTCCAAGACAGGGTAATTCCTACGAGCAGTACTTC
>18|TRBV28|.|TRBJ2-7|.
CASSLWGLGTDASYEQYF
TGTGCCAGCAGTTTATGGGGACTCGGGACAGATGCCTCCTACGAGCAGTACTTC
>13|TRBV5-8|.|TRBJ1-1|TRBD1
CASSRRGRTEAFF
TGTGCCAGCAGCCGCAGGGGGCGAACTGAAGCTTTCTTT
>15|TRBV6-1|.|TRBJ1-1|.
CASSEALVVNTEAFF
TGTGCCAGCAGTGAAGCGCTGGTAGTGAACACTGAAGCTTTCTTT
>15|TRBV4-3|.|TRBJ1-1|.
CASSQEGARAGSAFF
TGCGCCAGCAGCCAAGAAGGGGCCAGGGCTGGATCAGCTTTCTTT
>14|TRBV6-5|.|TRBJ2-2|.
CASSYQKNTGELFF
TGTGCCAGCAGTTATCAGAAGAACACCGGGGAGCTGTTTTTT
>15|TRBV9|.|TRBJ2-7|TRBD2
CASSVEASGSSEQYF
TGTGCCAGCAGCGTAGAGGCTAGCGGGAGTAGCGAGCAGTACTTC
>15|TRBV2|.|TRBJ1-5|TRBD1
CASRGTGTSNQPQHF
TGTGCCAGCAGAGGGACAGGGACTAGCAATCAGCCCCAGCATTTT
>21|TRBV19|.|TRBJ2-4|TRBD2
CASSIILAGGSNVGTKNIQYF
TGTGCCAGTAGTATAATCCTAGCGGGAGGGTCAAACGTCGGGACCAAAAACATTCAGTACTTC
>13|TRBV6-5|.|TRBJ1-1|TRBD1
CASSYGQGLEAFF
TGTGCCAGCAGTTATGGACAGGGACTAGAAGCTTTCTTT
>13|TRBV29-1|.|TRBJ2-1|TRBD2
CSEGLAPNNEQFF
TGCAGCGAAGGACTAGCGCCCAACAATGAGCAGTTCTTC
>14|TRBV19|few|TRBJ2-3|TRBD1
CASSKGAGTDTQYF
TGTGCCAGTAGTAAGGGGGCAGGCACAGATACGCAGTATTTT
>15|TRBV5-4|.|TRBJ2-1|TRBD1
CASSLVDRGYNEQFF
TGTGCCAGCAGCTTGGTGGACAGGGGCTACAATGAGCAGTTCTTC
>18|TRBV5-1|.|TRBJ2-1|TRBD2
CASSLQAGGTLSYNEQFF
TGCGCCAGCAGCTTGCAAGCGGGAGGAACGCTCTCCTACAATGAGCAGTTCTTC
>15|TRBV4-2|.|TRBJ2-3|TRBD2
CASSPVLPGLATQYF
TGTGCCAGCAGCCCAGTCCTACCTGGACTAGCGACGCAGTATTTT
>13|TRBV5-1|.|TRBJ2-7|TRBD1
CASSTDRGGEQYF
TGCGCCAGCAGCACAGACAGGGGAGGCGAGCAGTACTTC
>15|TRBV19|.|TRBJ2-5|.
CASSILDGGRETQYF
TGTGCCAGTAGTATATTGGACGGGGGGCGAGAGACCCAGTACTTC
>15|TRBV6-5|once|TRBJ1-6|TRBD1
CASSYDGQGGSPLHF
TGTGCCAGCAGTTACGACGGACAGGGTGGGTCACCCCTCCACTTT
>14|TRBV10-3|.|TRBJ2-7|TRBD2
CAISALAGHYEQYF
TGTGCCATCAGTGCTCTAGCGGGACACTACGAGCAGTACTTC
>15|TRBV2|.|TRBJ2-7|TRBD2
CASSPAGVPGGEQYF
TGTGCCAGCAGCCCAGCGGGAGTCCCCGGCGGCGAGCAGTACTTC
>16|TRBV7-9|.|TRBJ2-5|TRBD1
CASSHALGQGRETQYF
TGTGCCAGCAGCCATGCCCTAGGACAGGGGAGAGAGACCCAGTACTTC
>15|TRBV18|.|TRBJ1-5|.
CASSRPDRSNQPQHF
TGTGCCAGCTCAAGACCCGACAGGAGCAATCAGCCCCAGCATTTT
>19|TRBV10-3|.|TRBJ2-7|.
CAISEPSPGAALTSYEQYF
TGTGCCATCAGTGAGCCGTCCCCTGGAGCGGCCCTGACGTCCTACGAGCAGTACTTC
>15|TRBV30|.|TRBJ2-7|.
CAWSVVGGPRYEQYF
TGTGCCTGGAGTGTAGTCGGCGGGCCTCGATACGAGCAGTACTTC
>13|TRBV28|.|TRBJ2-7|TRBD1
CASRVQGSYEQYF
TGTGCCAGCAGAGTACAGGGGTCCTACGAGCAGTACTTC
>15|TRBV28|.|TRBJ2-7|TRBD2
CASSLTGGTSYEQYF
TGTGCCAGCAGTTTAACGGGAGGGACCTCCTACGAGCAGTACTTC
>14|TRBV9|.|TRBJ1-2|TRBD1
CASSAGQGASGYTF
TGTGCCAGCAGCGCCGGACAGGGGGCATCTGGCTACACCTTC
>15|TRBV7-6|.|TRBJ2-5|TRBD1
CASSSSGQAGETQYF
TGTGCCAGCAGCTCTTCCGGACAGGCGGGAGAGACCCAGTACTTC
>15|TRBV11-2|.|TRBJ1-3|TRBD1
CASSDGQASGNTIYF
TGTGCCAGCAGCGACGGACAGGCCTCTGGAAACACCATATATTTT
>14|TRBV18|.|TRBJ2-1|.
CASSPPSSYNEQFF
TGTGCCAGCTCACCCCCGAGCTCCTACAATGAGCAGTTCTTC
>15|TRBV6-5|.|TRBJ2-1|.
CASSRRWSSYNEQFF
TGTGCCAGCAGTAGGAGATGGAGCTCCTACAATGAGCAGTTCTTC
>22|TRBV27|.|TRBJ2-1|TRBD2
CASSLSRLAGVSPEVIYNEQFF
TGTGCCAGCAGTTTATCGAGGCTAGCGGGAGTTTCGCCGGAGGTAATTTACAATGAGCAGTTCTTC
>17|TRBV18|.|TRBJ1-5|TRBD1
CASSPIPGQGSNQPQHF
TGTGCCAGCTCACCGATTCCCGGACAGGGAAGCAATCAGCCCCAGCATTTT